Presented here are 5 T cell receptor beta chains from one specimen sequenced in a study of blood T cell repertoires in COVID-19. Using immunoSEQ multiplex PCR, the repertoire was profiled, and TCRdb retains in-frame clones only, with some absent. The sample includes roughly 200,000 clones, approximately 81% seen only once; the top ten take roughly 4.5%. Input material: peripheral blood. The receptors derive from a woman aged 80 or older with acute or convalescent COVID-19.

The chain uses TRBV6-1 and TRBJ1-1; no clear D. Germline V gene data show CDR1 as MNHNS and CDR2 as SASEGT. This CDR3 has 14 residues. The germline V and J ends were trimmed by 0 bases and 4 bases, with 9 bases remaining between them. The CDR3 DNA reads as TGTGCCAGCAGTGAAGCGAGGGTGGGCACTGAAGCTTTCTTT. Its translation: CASSEARVGTEAFF.

The rearrangement links TRBV30 to TRBJ1-2; no clear D. The V gene lost 7 bases and the J gene lost 11 bases, with 14 bases spanning the gap. Germline V gene data show CDR1 as GTSNPN and CDR2 as SVGIG (reference sequence). This CDR3 is built from 10 residues. The CDR3 DNA sequence: TGTGCCTTCGGGGTTTCCGGGTACACCTTC. Translated: CAFGVSGYTF.

This clone was observed a handful of times. This chain links TRBV2 with TRBJ2-1, with 8 bases aligning to TRBD2. Per germline, CDR1 SNHLY and CDR2 FYNNEI. After removal of 5 bases from V and 10 bases from J, the junction contained 7 bases not matched to a gene. This CDR3 region has 13 residues. CDR3 amino acids: CASSPGLVGEQFF. Here the CDR3 DNA reads TGTGCCAGCAGTCCGGGACTAGTCGGAGAGCAGTTCTTC.

V gene TRBV2 combines with J gene TRBJ2-5; 8 bases match TRBD1. V was pared by 7 bases and J by 5 bases, with 3 bases of the junction left unmatched. The CDR3 spans 12 residues. The germline V gene has CDR1 SNHLY and CDR2 FYNNEI. The CDR3 DNA is TGTGCCAGCATTCGGGACAGGGAGACCCAGTACTTC. It is translated as CASIRDRETQYF. The variable domain in full, with the rest retrieved from reference TRBV2 and TRBJ2-5, is EPEVTQTPSHQVTQMGQEVILRCVPISNHLYFYWYRQILGQKVEFLVSFYNNEISEKSEIFDDQFSVERPDGSNFTLKIRSTKLEDSAMYFCASIRDRETQYFGPGTRLLVL.

The V and J genes are TRBV14 and TRBJ1-1; weak D call: TRBD1 (5 bases). The CDR3 has 17 residues. V was trimmed by 2 bases and J by 5 bases, leaving 21 bases between them. CDR1 and CDR2 (germline): SGHDN, FVKESK. CDR3 in amino acids: CASSQSQRARGRTEAFF. In DNA, the CDR3 is TGTGCCAGCAGCCAATCTCAGAGGGCGCGGGGACGGACTGAAGCTTTCTTT.